The 29 T cell receptor beta chains below were found in one sample sequenced in a study of blood T cell repertoires in COVID-19. Generated by immunoSEQ multiplex PCR, the TCRdb table keeps only in-frame clones and is missing some. The data contain 250,000 or so clones, 80% to 90% of them seen just once; the ten biggest clones take up just over 6.5%. Sequences were obtained from PBMCs or T cells enriched from blood (not recorded which). The receptor source for this set is a woman in her fifties or sixties who had been exposed to COVID-19.

The rearrangement uses TRBV7-8 and TRBJ2-3; 11 nucleotides align to TRBD2. Germline-derived CDR1 and CDR2 are SGHVS and FQNEAQ. This CDR3 region has 17 residues. V shed 5 bases, J shed 6 bases, and the junction held 13 bases outside the gene matches. The CDR3 sequence: CASSLQTRLAGSDTQYF. The CDR3 DNA reads TGTGCCAGCAGCCTACAAACTCGACTAGCGGGGTCTGATACGCAGTATTTT.

This chain connects TRBV18 to TRBJ1-5, with 11 bases aligning to TRBD1. CDR3 length equals 17 residues. The trim removed 6 bases at V and 0 bases at J, leaving 7 bases unmatched. Germline values: CDR1 KGHSH, CDR2 LQKENI. This chain's CDR3 is CASSPGQGAVSNQPQHF. Written as DNA, the CDR3 is TGTGCCAGCTCCCCCGGACAGGGGGCGGTTAGCAATCAGCCCCAGCATTTT. Looking up the rest from reference TRBV18 and TRBJ1-5 gives the full variable domain: NAGVMQNPRHLVRRRGQEARLRCSPMKGHSHVYWYRQLPEEGLKFMVYLQKENIIDESGMPKERFSAEFPKEGPSILRIQQVVRGDSAAYFCASSPGQGAVSNQPQHFGDGTRLSIL.

V is TRBV4-2 and J is TRBJ1-1; TRBD1 agrees at 8 bases. J lost 3 bases, V lost 0 bases, and 3 bases had no gene match. The CDR3 contains 15 residues. Germline CDR1 LGHNA, CDR2 YNFKEQ. The CDR3: CASSQDGTGYTEAFF. The CDR3 coding sequence is TGTGCCAGCAGCCAAGATGGGACAGGCTACACTGAAGCTTTCTTT.

The rearrangement uses TRBV7-9 and TRBJ1-3, with a tentative D call TRBD1 (5 bases). V shed 5 bases and J shed 2 bases, with 19 bases lying between them. Germline V gives CDR1 SEHNR, CDR2 FQNEAQ (reference sequence). This CDR3 is built from 17 residues. CDR3 DNA sequence: TGTGCCAGCAGCAAATGGCTGGATTGGGGCACTGGAAACACCATATATTTT. Amino acids: CASSKWLDWGTGNTIYF.

The rearrangement uses TRBV19 and TRBJ2-1; 7 nucleotides match TRBD2. V gave up 4 bases and J gave up 5 bases; unmatched junction bases: 5. CDR1 LNHDA and CDR2 SQIVND come from the germline V gene (reference sequence). The CDR3 is 14 amino acids. The CDR3 loop is CASSRRGVDNEQFF. In DNA, the CDR3 is TGTGCCAGTAGTAGACGGGGGGTGGACAATGAGCAGTTCTTC.

This sequence joins TRBV11-2 and TRBJ1-4, with D perhaps TRBD1 (6 bases). Trimming shortened V by 6 bases and J by 5 bases, and 10 bases separated the two germline ends. The CDR3 loop spans 13 amino acids. Germline assignment: CDR1 SGHAT and CDR2 FQNNGV. The CDR3 reads CASSSGQNEKLFF. CDR3 bases: TGTGCCAGCAGTTCCGGACAGAATGAAAAACTGTTTTTT.

The gene calls are TRBV19 and TRBJ2-7, with 7 bases identical to TRBD1. The CDR3 totals 14 residues. Trimming cost V 5 bases and J 2 bases; bases outside gene matches: 6. Germline V gene data show CDR1 as LNHDA and CDR2 as SQIVND (reference sequence). The CDR3 spells CASSRQGTTYEQYF. CDR3 bases: TGTGCCAGTAGTCGACAGGGAACTACCTACGAGCAGTACTTC. Combining the CDR3 with reference TRBV19 and TRBJ2-7 gives the whole variable domain DGGITQSPKYLFRKEGQNVTLSCEQNLNHDAMYWYRQDPGQGLRLIYYSQIVNDFQKGDIAEGYSVSREKKESFPLTVTSAQKNPTAFYLCASSRQGTTYEQYFGPGTRLTVT.

This rearrangement joins TRBV7-8 to TRBJ1-1; 8 nucleotides agree with TRBD1. V trimming: 4 bases; J trimming: 5 bases; junction bases outside the gene matches: 12. Per the germline V gene, CDR1 is SGHVS and CDR2 is FQNEAQ. The CDR3 sequence is 16 residues long. CDR3 coding DNA: TGTGCCAGCAGCTACCAGGGACAGGCTTGGTCTACTGAAGCTTTCTTT. Translated, it gives CASSYQGQAWSTEAFF.

In DNA, the CDR3 is TGTGCCAGCAGGACAGGGGCAGGGGAAGCTTTCTTT. Translated: CASRTGAGEAFF. The J gene is TRBJ1-1, the V gene TRBV12-3 or TRBV12-4, with TRBD1 matching over 8 bases. V was clipped by 6 bases and J by 8 bases; unmatched bases: 5. The CDR3 has 12 amino acids.

This rearrangement joins TRBV5-1 to TRBJ2-5; 7 bases align to TRBD2. CDR1 SGHRS and CDR2 YFSETQ come from the germline V gene. There are 16 residues in the CDR3. V lost 0 bases, J lost 0 bases, and 5 bases stayed unmatched. The CDR3 loop reads CASSLAPAGNQETQYF. In DNA form, the CDR3 reads TGCGCCAGCAGCTTGGCCCCAGCGGGGAACCAAGAGACCCAGTACTTC.

The genes are TRBV30 and TRBJ2-3; D might be TRBD1 (7 bases). Germline V lookup: CDR1 GTSNPN, CDR2 SVGIG (reference sequence). V lost 4 bases to trimming and J lost 10 bases, with 12 bases between them. The CDR3 length is 11 residues. CDR3 loop: CAWTRGDAQYF. DNA of the CDR3: TGTGCCTGGACCAGGGGGGATGCGCAGTATTTT. The full variable domain, rest sourced from reference TRBV30 and TRBJ2-3, is SQTIHQWPATLVQPVGSPLSLECTVEGTSNPNLYWYRQAAGRGLQLLFYSVGIGQISSEVPQNLSASRPQDRQFILSSKKLLLSDSGFYLCAWTRGDAQYFGPGTRLTVL.

CDR3 sequence: CASSSAEDTEAFF. The CDR3 DNA is TGTGCCAGCTCATCCGCAGAGGACACTGAAGCTTTCTTT. The V call is TRBV18, the J call TRBJ1-1; D unresolved. The CDR3 runs to 13 residues. From germline, CDR1 is KGHSH and CDR2 LQKENI. With 5 bases removed from V and 3 bases from J, the gap between germline ends came to 10 bases.

V usage is TRBV2 and J usage is TRBJ2-3, with TRBD2 identical over 13 bases. The V and J ends lost 4 bases and 2 bases, in that order; junction bases with no gene match: 6. Germline V gene sequence: CDR1 SNHLY, CDR2 FYNNEI. The length of the CDR3 is 17 residues. CDR3 residues: CASSGLAGGPITDTQYF. DNA of the CDR3: TGTGCCAGCAGTGGACTAGCGGGGGGACCGATCACAGATACGCAGTATTTT. The whole variable domain, remainder taken from reference TRBV2 and TRBJ2-3, is EPEVTQTPSHQVTQMGQEVILRCVPISNHLYFYWYRQILGQKVEFLVSFYNNEISEKSEIFDDQFSVERPDGSNFTLKIRSTKLEDSAMYFCASSGLAGGPITDTQYFGPGTRLTVL.

V usage is TRBV30 and J usage is TRBJ1-5; 7 bases agree with TRBD1. The germline CDR1 and CDR2 sequences are GTSNPN and SVGIG (reference sequence). J gave up 0 bases and V 7 bases, and 6 bases lay outside the gene matches. The CDR3 loop spans 14 amino acids. This CDR3 reads CAYHTGASNQPQHF. Here the CDR3 DNA reads TGTGCCTACCATACAGGGGCTAGCAATCAGCCCCAGCATTTT.

The V gene is TRBV6-2 or TRBV6-3, the J gene TRBJ1-5; 7 bases fit TRBD1. This CDR3 contains 17 residues. Germline CDR1 is MNHEY and CDR2 is SVGEGT. The ends lost 5 bases at V and 2 bases at J; junction bases unmatched: 12. The CDR3 sequence: CASSKDAGGAGNQPQHF. CDR3 in DNA: TGTGCCAGCAGTAAAGACGCAGGGGGTGCGGGCAATCAGCCCCAGCATTTT.

The chain is built from TRBV28 and TRBJ2-5; 7 bases are a match to TRBD2. V lost 2 bases to trimming and J lost 2 bases; unmatched junction nucleotides: 5. Germline lookup yields CDR1 MDHEN and CDR2 SYDVKM. The CDR3 contains 15 residues. This CDR3 is CASSLTASGQETQYF. In nucleotides, the CDR3 is TGTGCCAGCAGTTTAACGGCTAGCGGACAAGAGACCCAGTACTTC.

The J gene is TRBJ2-3, the V gene TRBV5-1, with D tentatively TRBD2 (6 bases). V lost 7 bases, J lost 3 bases, and 12 bases lay in between. From germline, CDR1 is SGHRS and CDR2 YFSETQ. The CDR3 has 13 amino acids. CDR3 bases: TGCGCCAGCTCGGGGGTAATAACAGATACGCAGTATTTT. It yields the protein CASSGVITDTQYF.

The chain couples TRBV6-1 to TRBJ2-3; TRBD2 matches 8 bases. The CDR3 has 14 residues. Germline V CDR1 and CDR2: MNHNS, SASEGT. V trimming: 1 base; J trimming: 10 bases; junction bases outside the gene matches: 7. The chain's CDR3 is CASSEGTSSEPQYF. The CDR3 coding sequence is TGTGCCAGCAGTGAAGGGACTAGCTCGGAACCGCAGTATTTT.

This chain connects TRBV7-2 to TRBJ2-5; D is unresolved. CDR3 length: 15 residues. Trimming cost V 3 bases and J 2 bases, with 13 bases left between them. Germline assignment: CDR1 SGHTA and CDR2 FQGNSA. The CDR3: CASSFRNRAQETQYF. CDR3 DNA: TGTGCCAGCAGCTTTAGGAATAGAGCGCAAGAGACCCAGTACTTC.

The chain carries TRBV4-2 and TRBJ2-7; the match to TRBD1 covers 8 bases. The J segment lost 1 base and the V segment lost 3 bases, leaving 5 bases of the junction unmatched. CDR3 length: 15 amino acids. Germline V CDR1 and CDR2: LGHNA, YNFKEQ. As DNA, the CDR3 is TGTGCCAGCAGCCAGGAAGGACAGGGATCCTACGAGCAGTACTTC. This sequence encodes CASSQEGQGSYEQYF.

The V gene is TRBV29-1, the J gene TRBJ1-2; TRBD1 agrees at 7 bases. V shed 7 bases, J shed 1 base, and the junction held 3 bases outside the gene matches. CDR1 is SQVTM and CDR2 is ANQGSEA in the germline V gene. This CDR3 region has 12 residues. This CDR3 is CSARDSNYGYTF. Here the CDR3 DNA reads TGCAGCGCTAGGGACAGTAACTATGGCTACACCTTC.

The V call is TRBV7-9, the J call TRBJ1-1, with D possibly TRBD1 on 5 matching bases. The CDR3 length is 12 residues. In germline, CDR1 is SEHNR, CDR2 FQNEAQ (reference sequence). Trimming removed 6 bases from V and 3 bases from J, with 8 bases in between. As DNA, the CDR3 is TGTGCCAGCAGTTCCAGGGACACTGAAGCTTTCTTT. Amino acid sequence: CASSSRDTEAFF.

The rearrangement joins TRBV30 to TRBJ1-2, with TRBD1 matching 7 bases. The CDR3 loop spans 14 amino acids. Per germline, CDR1 GTSNPN and CDR2 SVGIG (reference sequence). V shed 0 bases and J 5 bases; nucleotides not matched to a gene: 6. The CDR3 coding sequence is TGTGCCTGGAGTGTTGGAGGGGGCAGATATGGCTACACCTTC. Residues: CAWSVGGGRYGYTF.

This sequence joins TRBV5-1 and TRBJ1-4; 9 bases fit TRBD1. The CDR3 is 15 residues long. Unmatched junction bases numbered 8, after V lost 4 bases and J lost 7 bases. Germline-derived CDR1 and CDR2 are SGHRS and YFSETQ. CDR3 DNA: TGCGCCAGCAGCCGGACAGGGGATAAAGGTGAAAAACTGTTTTTT. Its protein is CASSRTGDKGEKLFF.

V is TRBV7-8 and J is TRBJ2-6, with 8 bases matching TRBD2. Germline V gives CDR1 SGHVS, CDR2 FQNEAQ. Trimming removed 5 bases from V and 4 bases from J; junction bases left unmatched: 4. The length of the CDR3 is 15 residues. The CDR3 coding sequence is TGTGCCAGCAGCCAGCGGGGGATCGGGGCCAACGTCCTGACTTTC. Encoded protein: CASSQRGIGANVLTF.

The chain has TRBV5-4 and TRBJ1-2; the match to TRBD1 covers 8 bases. J lost 5 bases, V lost 1 base, and 7 bases had no gene match. This CDR3 region has 15 residues. Germline values: CDR1 SGHNT, CDR2 YYREEE (reference sequence). CDR3 loop: CASSLPTGAEYGYTF. CDR3 nucleotides: TGTGCCAGCAGCTTGCCGACAGGGGCAGAATATGGCTACACCTTC.

The CDR3 DNA reads as TGCGCCAGCAGCTTGGGGGACAGGGCCCCCACTGAAGCTTTCTTT. Translation: CASSLGDRAPTEAFF. The genes are TRBV5-1 and TRBJ1-1; 9 positions match TRBD1. The germline CDR1 and CDR2 sequences are SGHRS and YFSETQ. V lost 0 bases to trimming and J lost 4 bases; unmatched junction nucleotides: 4. The length of the CDR3 is 15 residues.

The J gene is TRBJ2-7, the V gene TRBV4-2, with 8 nucleotides matching TRBD2. The CDR3 runs to 15 residues. The V gene's germline CDR1 is LGHNA and CDR2 YNFKEQ. Germline trimming cut 0 bases from V and 5 bases from J; bases unmatched to any gene: 6. CDR3 protein: CASSQESRGEDEQYF. The CDR3, as DNA: TGTGCCAGCAGCCAAGAGTCGCGGGGGGAGGACGAGCAGTACTTC.

This chain uses TRBV7-2 with TRBJ1-1; the D is unclear. CDR1 and CDR2 from the germline V gene are SGHTA and FQGNSA. V was shortened by 1 base and J by 4 bases, with 10 bases between the two germline ends. The CDR3 totals 14 residues. This CDR3 is CASSLGNGATEAFF. The CDR3 coding sequence is TGTGCCAGCAGCTTAGGTAACGGAGCCACTGAAGCTTTCTTT.